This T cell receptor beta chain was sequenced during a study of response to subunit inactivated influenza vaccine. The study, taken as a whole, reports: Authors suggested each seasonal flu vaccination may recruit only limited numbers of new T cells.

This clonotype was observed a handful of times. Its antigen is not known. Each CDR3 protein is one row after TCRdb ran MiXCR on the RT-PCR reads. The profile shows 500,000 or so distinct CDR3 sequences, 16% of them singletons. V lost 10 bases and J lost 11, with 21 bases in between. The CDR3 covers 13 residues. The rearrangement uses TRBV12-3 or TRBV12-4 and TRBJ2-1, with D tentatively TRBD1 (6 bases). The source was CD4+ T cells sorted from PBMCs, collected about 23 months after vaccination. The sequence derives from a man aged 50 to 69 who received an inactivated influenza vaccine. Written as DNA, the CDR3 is TGTGCCACCCGACAGTTGGGGACATTTAAGCAGTTCTTC. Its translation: CATRQLGTFKQFF.